The 19 T cell receptor beta chains below come from one sample, sequenced in a study of blood T cell repertoires in COVID-19. Measured with immunoSEQ multiplex PCR; TCRdb has only the in-frame clones, and not every one. The sample has 250,000 or so clones, around nine tenths seen once. The sample taken for sequencing was PBMCs or T cells enriched from blood (not recorded which). These receptor sequences come from a man in his thirties or forties who had recovered from COVID-19.

This chain joins TRBV11-1 and TRBJ1-4, with no clear D. Trimming pared 2 bases from V and 5 bases from J, leaving 9 bases between. This CDR3 has 14 amino acids. CDR1 SGHAT and CDR2 FQDESV come from the germline V gene (reference sequence). As DNA, the CDR3 is TGTGCCAGCAGCTTAAGTTACCAGAATGAAAAACTGTTTTTT. Translation gives CASSLSYQNEKLFF.

This chain joins TRBV7-6 and TRBJ2-1; 8 positions match TRBD2. The CDR3 length is 17 residues. V shed 2 bases, J shed 2 bases, and the junction held 8 bases outside the gene matches. Germline V gene sequence: CDR1 SGHVS, CDR2 FNYEAQ. This CDR3 reads CASSLSGVAGPYNEQFF. DNA of the CDR3: TGTGCCAGCAGCTTAAGTGGGGTAGCGGGACCCTACAATGAGCAGTTCTTC.

This clone was observed once. The chain uses TRBV12-3 or TRBV12-4 and TRBJ1-2; a possible D gene is TRBD1 (5 bases). The CDR3 totals 12 residues. V shed 6 bases and J shed 4 bases, with 9 bases lying between them. The DNA of the CDR3 is TGTGCCAGCAGCCTTAGGGGCTATGGCTACACCTTC. It is translated as CASSLRGYGYTF.

The CDR3 bases are TGTGCCAGCAGCCACAAAACAGGAATGAACACTGAAGCTTTCTTT. This gives the protein CASSHKTGMNTEAFF. The V and J genes are TRBV13 and TRBJ1-1; possibly TRBD1 for D (5 bases). Germline V lookup: CDR1 PRHDT, CDR2 FYEKMQ (reference sequence). CDR3 length: 15 amino acids. Trimming cost V 5 bases and J 0 bases, with 13 bases left between them. The variable domain in full, completed from reference TRBV13 and TRBJ1-1, reads AAGVIQSPRHLIKEKRETATLKCYPIPRHDTVYWYQQGPGQDPQFLISFYEKMQSDKGSIPDRFSAQQFSDYHSELNMSSLELGDSALYFCASSHKTGMNTEAFFGQGTRLTVV.

The V gene is TRBV5-4, the J gene TRBJ1-1; D is undetermined. The CDR3 is 13 residues long. Trimming removed 0 bases at V and 4 bases at J, with 7 bases between. Germline V gives CDR1 SGHNT, CDR2 YYREEE (reference sequence). CDR3 loop: CASSLGGGTEAFF. In nucleotides, the CDR3 is TGTGCCAGCAGCTTGGGCGGAGGCACTGAAGCTTTCTTT.

The V call is TRBV5-1, the J call TRBJ2-7; 13 bases match TRBD2. CDR3 length: 14 amino acids. CDR1 and CDR2 (germline): SGHRS, YFSETQ. Trimming took 5 bases from V and 5 from J; bases not matched to a gene: 4. CDR3 region: CASSSGLAGNEQYF. The CDR3 DNA reads TGCGCCAGCAGTTCGGGACTAGCGGGGAACGAGCAGTACTTC.

The sample holds a few counts of this clone. One junction end disagrees with the germline gene, perhaps due to a read error. Here the CDR3 reads CASSVTGGEQETQYF. The CDR3, as DNA: TGTGCCAGCAGCGTAACAGGGGGGGAACAAGAGACCCAGTACTTC. The chain couples TRBV7-3 to TRBJ2-5, with D possibly TRBD1 on 8 matching bases. This CDR3 contains 15 residues. Germline assignment: CDR1 SGHTA and CDR2 FQGTGA.

The CDR3 here is CASSSRTTGANGYTF. CDR3 DNA sequence: TGTGCCAGCAGCTCGCGAACTACAGGGGCCAATGGCTACACCTTC. The genes are TRBV11-2 and TRBJ1-2, with TRBD1 matching 7 bases. Trimming at V came to 4 bases and at J to 6 bases, leaving 11 bases not matched to a gene. Germline V lookup: CDR1 SGHAT, CDR2 FQNNGV. The CDR3 totals 15 residues.

The chain links TRBV11-3 to TRBJ2-3; 9 bases map to TRBD2. CDR3 size: 19 residues. Germline V gene sequence: CDR1 SGHNT, CDR2 YENEEA. Trimming removed 0 bases from V and 4 bases from J; junction bases left unmatched: 14. CDR3 nucleotides: TGTGCCAGCAGCTTAGAGGGCTTCGGTAGCGGGAGATATGCAGATACGCAGTATTTT. Its translation: CASSLEGFGSGRYADTQYF. Full variable domain (remainder filled in from reference TRBV11-3 and TRBJ2-3): EAGVVQSPRYKIIEKKQPVAFWCNPISGHNTLYWYLQNLGQGPELLIRYENEEAVDDSQLPKDRFSAERLKGVDSTLKIQPAELGDSAVYLCASSLEGFGSGRYADTQYFGPGTRLTVL.

This sequence joins TRBV28 and TRBJ1-1, with D perhaps TRBD1 (5 bases). The CDR3 is 12 residues long. V was clipped by 8 bases and J by 8 bases, with 15 bases between them. Germline-derived CDR1 and CDR2 are MDHEN and SYDVKM. The CDR3 DNA reads TGTGCCAGCGGGCTCAGGGTTTTCGAAGCTTTCTTT. Translated: CASGLRVFEAFF.

This chain joins TRBV6-5 and TRBJ1-1; TRBD1 might be the D (5 bases). CDR3 length: 15 amino acids. Germline V gives CDR1 MNHEY, CDR2 SVGAGI. The germline V and J ends were trimmed by 0 bases and 5 bases, with 13 bases remaining between them. In nucleotides, the CDR3 is TGTGCCAGCAGTTACTCGGTCGGGGGGGGAACTGAAGCTTTCTTT. Translating it yields CASSYSVGGGTEAFF.

V usage is TRBV19 and J usage is TRBJ1-2, with unresolved D. V was pared by 5 bases and J by 4 bases, with 11 bases between. Germline CDR1 and CDR2: LNHDA and SQIVND (reference sequence). This CDR3 spans 13 amino acids. The CDR3 loop is CASSEGFAYGYTF. As DNA, the CDR3 is TGTGCCAGTAGTGAGGGTTTCGCCTATGGCTACACCTTC.

V gene TRBV4-1 combines with J gene TRBJ2-2; D might be TRBD2 (5 bases). In germline, CDR1 is MGHRA, CDR2 YSYEKL. Trimming shortened V by 0 bases and J by 4 bases, and 24 bases separated the two germline ends. The CDR3 has 20 residues. CDR3 loop: CASSQDLQWVGGQFTGELFF. The CDR3 DNA sequence: TGCGCCAGCAGCCAAGATCTTCAGTGGGTAGGCGGGCAATTCACCGGGGAGCTGTTTTTT.

The chain links TRBV2 to TRBJ2-5; TRBD1 matches at 12 bases. The CDR3 extends over 13 amino acids. V was clipped by 7 bases and J by 9 bases; unmatched bases: 6. Germline V gene data show CDR1 as SNHLY and CDR2 as FYNNEI. The CDR3: CASTPGQGAAQYF. The DNA of the CDR3 is TGTGCCAGCACTCCGGGACAGGGGGCGGCCCAGTACTTC. Full variable domain (rest looked up from reference TRBV2 and TRBJ2-5): EPEVTQTPSHQVTQMGQEVILRCVPISNHLYFYWYRQILGQKVEFLVSFYNNEISEKSEIFDDQFSVERPDGSNFTLKIRSTKLEDSAMYFCASTPGQGAAQYFGPGTRLLVL.

V gene TRBV27 combines with J gene TRBJ1-5, with D unclear. Germline V gene lookup returns CDR1 MNHEY and CDR2 SMNVEV (reference sequence). V shed 2 bases and J shed 3 bases, with 5 bases lying between them. This CDR3 region has 13 residues. The CDR3 protein is CASSLVINQPQHF. The CDR3 DNA reads TGTGCCAGCAGTTTAGTCATCAATCAGCCCCAGCATTTT.

V usage is TRBV27 and J usage is TRBJ1-5, with 7 nucleotides matching TRBD1. The CDR3 extends over 16 amino acids. CDR1 and CDR2 from the germline V gene are MNHEY and SMNVEV (reference sequence). Trimming removed 8 bases from V and 0 bases from J; junction bases left unmatched: 10. Written as DNA, the CDR3 is TGTGCCAGCGCGTCAGACAGGGTGGGTAGCAATCAGCCCCAGCATTTT. Protein product: CASASDRVGSNQPQHF.

V is TRBV30 and J is TRBJ1-6, with D hard to call. This CDR3 is 15 amino acids long. Germline V gene lookup returns CDR1 GTSNPN and CDR2 SVGIG (reference sequence). Between the trimmed V and J ends, which lost 8 bases and 1 base, there was a span of 15 bases. The DNA of the CDR3 is TGTGCCCTAGTCCAAGGAACGTCCTATAATTCACCCCTCCACTTT. Its translation is CALVQGTSYNSPLHF. The variable domain in full, with the rest retrieved from reference TRBV30 and TRBJ1-6, is SQTIHQWPATLVQPVGSPLSLECTVEGTSNPNLYWYRQAAGRGLQLLFYSVGIGQISSEVPQNLSASRPQDRQFILSSKKLLLSDSGFYLCALVQGTSYNSPLHFGNGTRLTVT.

The chain couples TRBV30 to TRBJ1-3; D not resolved. The ends were cut back, 2 bases at V and 0 bases at J, with 8 bases in the middle. This CDR3 is built from 14 residues. CDR1 and CDR2 (germline): GTSNPN, SVGIG (reference sequence). The CDR3 is CAWSKPNSGNTIYF. The CDR3 nucleotides are TGTGCCTGGAGTAAGCCTAACTCTGGAAACACCATATATTTT.

The rearrangement uses TRBV5-8 and TRBJ2-3; D is unclear. The V gene lost 6 bases and the J gene lost 13 bases, with 30 bases spanning the gap. Germline CDR1 SGHTS, CDR2 YDEGEE. The CDR3 contains 16 residues. CDR3 sequence: CASTVACNPAKEKKYF. The CDR3 DNA reads as TGTGCCAGCACAGTAGCTTGTAATCCCGCCAAGGAGAAGAAGTATTTT.